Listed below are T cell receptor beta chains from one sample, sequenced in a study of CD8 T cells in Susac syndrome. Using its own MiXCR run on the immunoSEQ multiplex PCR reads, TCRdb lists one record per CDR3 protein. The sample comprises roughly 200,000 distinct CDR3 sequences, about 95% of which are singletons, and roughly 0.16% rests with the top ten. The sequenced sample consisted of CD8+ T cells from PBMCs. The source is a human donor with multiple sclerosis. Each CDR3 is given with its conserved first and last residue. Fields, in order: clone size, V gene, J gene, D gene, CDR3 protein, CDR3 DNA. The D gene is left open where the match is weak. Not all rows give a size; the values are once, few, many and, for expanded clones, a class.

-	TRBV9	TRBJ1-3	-	CASKSGNTIYF	TGTGCCAGCAAGTCTGGAAACACCATATATTTT
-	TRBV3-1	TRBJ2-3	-	CASSQGVGQGTTDTQYF	TGTGCCAGCAGCCAAGGAGTCGGGCAAGGCACCACAGATACGCAGTATTTT
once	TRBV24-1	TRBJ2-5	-	CATSSGIGRETQYF	TGTGCCACCAGTTCCGGGATAGGTAGGGAGACCCAGTACTTC
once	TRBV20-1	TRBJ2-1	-	CSASELVTSSYNEQFF	TGCAGTGCTAGTGAATTAGTCACAAGCTCCTACAATGAGCAGTTCTTC
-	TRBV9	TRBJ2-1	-	CASSSDGLSPNEQFF	TGTGCCAGCAGCTCAGACGGGCTTAGCCCCAATGAGCAGTTCTTC
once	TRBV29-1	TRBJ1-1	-	CSVGPRTDTEAFF	TGCAGCGTCGGTCCTCGTACGGACACTGAAGCTTTCTTT
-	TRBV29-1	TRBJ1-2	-	CSVGPANYGYTF	TGCAGCGTTGGTCCCGCTAACTATGGCTACACCTTC
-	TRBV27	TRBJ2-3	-	CASSKLGVTDTQYF	TGTGCCAGCAGTAAACTTGGTGTCACAGATACGCAGTATTTT
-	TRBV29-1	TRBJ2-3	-	CSVVSSTDTQYF	TGCAGCGTGGTGTCCAGCACAGATACGCAGTATTTT
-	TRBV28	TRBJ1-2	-	CASMLGRPNYGYTF	TGTGCCAGCATGTTGGGCAGACCTAACTATGGCTACACCTTC
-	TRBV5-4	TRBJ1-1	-	CASSLGGPMAEAFF	TGTGCCAGCAGCTTGGGGGGGCCGATGGCTGAAGCTTTCTTT
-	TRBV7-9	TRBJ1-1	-	CASSRIGGSTEAFF	TGTGCCAGCAGCCGTATAGGGGGGAGCACTGAAGCTTTCTTT
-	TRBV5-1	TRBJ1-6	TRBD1	CASSLYRQGSPLHF	TGCGCCAGCAGCTTATACCGACAGGGGTCACCCCTCCACTTT
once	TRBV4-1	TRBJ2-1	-	CASSQVGGTYNEQFF	TGCGCCAGCAGCCAAGTAGGTGGTACATACAATGAGCAGTTCTTC
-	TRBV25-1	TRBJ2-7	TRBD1	CASSLGGIDEQYF	TGTGCCAGCAGTCTAGGGGGCATCGACGAGCAGTACTTC
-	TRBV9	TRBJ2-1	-	CASSAMGDHNEQFF	TGTGCCAGCAGCGCTATGGGGGACCACAATGAGCAGTTCTTC
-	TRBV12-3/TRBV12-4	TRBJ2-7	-	CASTTGTAAYEQYF	TGTGCCAGCACTACTGGTACAGCAGCCTACGAGCAGTACTTC
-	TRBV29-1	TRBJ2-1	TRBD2	CSVGLAGALVGEQFF	TGCAGCGTTGGACTAGCGGGGGCCCTGGTTGGTGAGCAGTTCTTC
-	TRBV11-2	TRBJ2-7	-	CASSPYLAETYEQYF	TGTGCCAGCAGCCCTTACTTAGCGGAGACCTACGAGCAGTACTTC
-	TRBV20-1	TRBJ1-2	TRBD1	CSARATTGPYGYTF	TGCAGTGCTAGAGCTACGACAGGGCCGTATGGCTACACCTTC
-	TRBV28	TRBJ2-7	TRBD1	CASSSTRQGPGYEQYF	TGTGCCAGCAGTTCAACCCGACAGGGCCCAGGTTACGAGCAGTACTTC